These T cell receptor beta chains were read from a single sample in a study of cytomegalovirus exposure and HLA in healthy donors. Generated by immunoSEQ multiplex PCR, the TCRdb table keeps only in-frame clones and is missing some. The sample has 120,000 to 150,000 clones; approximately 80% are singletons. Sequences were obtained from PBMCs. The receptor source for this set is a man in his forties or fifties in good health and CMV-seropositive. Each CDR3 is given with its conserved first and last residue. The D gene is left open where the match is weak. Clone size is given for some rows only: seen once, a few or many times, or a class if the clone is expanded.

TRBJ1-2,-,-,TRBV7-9,TGTGCCAGCAGCTTAACCCCCCCCGGGATTTACACCTTC,CASSLTPPGIYTF
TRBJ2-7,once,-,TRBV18,TGTGCCAGCTCACCACGCATTGGAGACGAGCAGTACTTC,CASSPRIGDEQYF
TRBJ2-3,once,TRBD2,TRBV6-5,TGTGCCAGCAGTGCCACGCGGGGGGCAGATACGCAGTATTTT,CASSATRGADTQYF
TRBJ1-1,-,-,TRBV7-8,TGTGCCAGCAGCTTTAAAGGGGACACTGAAGCTTTCTTT,CASSFKGDTEAFF
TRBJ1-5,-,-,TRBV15,TGTGCCACCAGTCGGACTGCAAATCAGCCCCAGCATTTT,CATSRTANQPQHF
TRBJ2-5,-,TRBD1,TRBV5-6,TGTGCCAGCAGCTTCGGCGACAGGGGGCAGGAGACCCAGTACTTC,CASSFGDRGQETQYF
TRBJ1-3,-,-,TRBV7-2,TGTGCCAGCAGTCGACAGGTGGATACTCACACCATATATTTT,CASSRQVDTHTIYF
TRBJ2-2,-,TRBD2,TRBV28,TGTGCCACTAGCGGGGGGACCGGGGGCGCCGGGGAGCTGTTTTTT,CATSGGTGGAGELFF
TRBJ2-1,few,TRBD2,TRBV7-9,TGTGCCAGCACCGCCGGGACTAGCGACAATGAGCAGTTCTTC,CASTAGTSDNEQFF
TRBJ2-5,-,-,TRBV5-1,TGCGCCAGCAGCTTGGAAACTTCTAGACCTGGGGAGCAGTACTTC,CASSLETSRPGEQYF
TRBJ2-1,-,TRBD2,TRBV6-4,TGTGCCAGCAGTGAGCTAGCGGGAGAGGGCAATGAGCAGTTCTTC,CASSELAGEGNEQFF
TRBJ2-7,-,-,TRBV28,TGTGCCAGCAGACCAACTAGCTTTCGGTCCTACGAGCAGTACTTC,CASRPTSFRSYEQYF
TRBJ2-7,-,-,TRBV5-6,TGTGCCAGCAGCTTGGGTGGTACCCTCTACGAGCAGTACTTC,CASSLGGTLYEQYF
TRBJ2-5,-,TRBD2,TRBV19,TGTGCCAGTAGGAAGGGGACTAGCGGGAGGGAGACCCAGTACTTC,CASRKGTSGRETQYF